The source of this T cell receptor beta chain is a study of beta chain features in type 1 diabetes. The CDR3 contains 14 residues. Trimming took off 7 bases at V and 4 bases at J, with 15 bases between the two ends. Germline CDR1 and CDR2: MNHEY and SMNVEV (reference sequence). The whole isolated RNA underwent reverse transcription, so sequencing captured expressed TCRB transcripts. The data were produced by immunoSEQ multiplex PCR, yet TCRdb's version contains in-frame clones alone and is incomplete. Counted here are some 900,000 clones, 17% occurring once; the ten biggest clones make up around 0.02%. In this sample, this clone turned up a few times.

This chain joins TRBV27 and TRBJ2-3; D not certain. This clonotype was obtained from a woman between 18 and 29 years old in good health. The sequenced sample consisted of naive CD4+ T cells from blood. The CDR3 spells CASNSALEADTQYF. Here the CDR3 DNA reads TGTGCCAGCAATTCCGCGTTGGAAGCAGATACGCAGTATTTT.